This record covers a single T cell receptor beta chain. An end of the junction differs from the germline gene, which may be a read error. The sample originates from a study of control samples from healthy donors and cancer patients. CDR1 and CDR2 from the germline V gene are SGDLS and YYNGEE. The CDR3 runs to 9 residues. This table comes from immunoSEQ multiplex PCR, and its TCRdb copy is limited to in-frame clones, with some not included. The sample gives roughly 120,000 clones, about nine tenths of which show up once; 6% to 8% is in the top ten. The V gene is TRBV9, the J gene TRBJ2-1; no firm D call. The source of this sequence is a woman aged 18-35 years in good health. What was sequenced was blood. The CDR3 DNA is TGTGCCAGCAGGCCTACTGGGGTCTTC. Translation: CASRPTGVF.